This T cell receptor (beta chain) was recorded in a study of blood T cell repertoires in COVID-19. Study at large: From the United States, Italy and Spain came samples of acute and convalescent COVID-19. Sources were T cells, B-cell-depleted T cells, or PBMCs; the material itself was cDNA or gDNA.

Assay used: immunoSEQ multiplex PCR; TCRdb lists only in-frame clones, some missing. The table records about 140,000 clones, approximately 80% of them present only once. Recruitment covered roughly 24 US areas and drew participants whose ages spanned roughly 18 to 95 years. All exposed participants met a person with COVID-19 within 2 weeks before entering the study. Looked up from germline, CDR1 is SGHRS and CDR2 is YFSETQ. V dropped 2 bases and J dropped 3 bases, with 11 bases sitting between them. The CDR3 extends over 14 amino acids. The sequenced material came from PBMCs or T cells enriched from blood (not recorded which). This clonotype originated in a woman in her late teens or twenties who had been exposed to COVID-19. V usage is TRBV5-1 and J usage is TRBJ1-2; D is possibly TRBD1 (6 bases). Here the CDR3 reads CASSFRGGDYGYTF. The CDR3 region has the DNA TGCGCCAGCAGCTTTCGAGGGGGGGACTATGGCTACACCTTC.